The clone carrying this T cell receptor (beta chain) was seen more than once but under ten times. Its antigen is not known. Germline CDR1 and CDR2: DFQATT and SNEGSKA (reference sequence). The ends were cut back, 0 bases at V and 5 bases at J, with 5 bases in the middle. The CDR3 contains 12 residues. These data are taken from a study of post-analysis software for immune sequencing data. Findings and limits, study-wide: Four to six TRBV segments were significantly more frequent in patients than in controls. TRBV5-6, TRBV5-1 and TRBV20-1 were among these segments.

The library was made from cDNA and included unique molecular identifiers. It was from approximately 0.91 to 9.4 million T cells that roughly 0.5 million cDNA molecules came. TCRdb reprocessed the PCR reads via MiXCR and lists one record per CDR3 protein. Of hundreds of thousands of distinct CDR3 sequences listed, about 53% were seen once; the top ten hold 4.6%. V and J are TRBV20-1 and TRBJ1-5; D call uncertain. Material for sequencing was blood. The sequence derives from a girl under 18 with multiple sclerosis. The CDR3 protein is CSARENHQPQHF. CDR3 in DNA: TGCAGTGCTAGAGAAAATCATCAGCCCCAGCATTTT.